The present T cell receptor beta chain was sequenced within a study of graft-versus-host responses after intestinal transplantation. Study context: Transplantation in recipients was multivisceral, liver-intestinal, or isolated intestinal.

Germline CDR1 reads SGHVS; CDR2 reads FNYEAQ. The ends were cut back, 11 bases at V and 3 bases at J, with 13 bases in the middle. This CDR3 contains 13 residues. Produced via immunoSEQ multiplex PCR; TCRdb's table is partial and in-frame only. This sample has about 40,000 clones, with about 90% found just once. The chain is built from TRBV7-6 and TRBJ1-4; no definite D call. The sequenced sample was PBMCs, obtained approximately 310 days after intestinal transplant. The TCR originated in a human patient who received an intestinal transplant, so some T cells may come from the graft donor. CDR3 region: CAGSPRPNEKLFF. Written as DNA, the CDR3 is TGTGCCGGGTCCCCTAGGCCTAATGAAAAACTGTTTTTT.